This is a list of T cell receptor beta chains from one sample in a study of identical twins. One entry per CDR3 protein, called by TCRdb with MiXCR from the 5' RACE reads. The repertoire holds 470,000 or so distinct CDR3 sequences, with approximately 25% as singletons. This same sample was also taken into another study, of T cells expressing NK-cell markers.

The material sequenced was CD4+ T cells sorted from blood. The receptors originated from a woman aged 18-30 years in good health. Each CDR3 is given with its conserved first and last residue. Some rows mark clone size as missing; the rest say once, few, many or name a class of expanded clone.

V	size	J	CDR3
TRBV12-3/TRBV12-4	once	TRBJ2-1	CASADGGGEFGEQFF
TRBV2	NA	TRBJ1-1	CASRTEGRAFF
TRBV11-3	NA	TRBJ2-5	CASSFTREVQETQYF
TRBV11-2	NA	TRBJ2-7	CASNIAGVNYEQYF
TRBV12-3/TRBV12-4	NA	TRBJ1-1	CASSRREAFF
TRBV21-1	few	TRBJ2-7	CASSSDRRSYEQYF
TRBV5-1	NA	TRBJ2-3	CASSLSGVGDTQYF
TRBV9	few	TRBJ1-6	CASSAHNSPLHF
TRBV11-2	few	TRBJ2-2	CASSRFGGSGGELFF
TRBV10-3	NA	TRBJ1-5	CAISERGGRGSNQPQHF
TRBV6-5	NA	TRBJ2-5	CASSYSTGRMETQYF